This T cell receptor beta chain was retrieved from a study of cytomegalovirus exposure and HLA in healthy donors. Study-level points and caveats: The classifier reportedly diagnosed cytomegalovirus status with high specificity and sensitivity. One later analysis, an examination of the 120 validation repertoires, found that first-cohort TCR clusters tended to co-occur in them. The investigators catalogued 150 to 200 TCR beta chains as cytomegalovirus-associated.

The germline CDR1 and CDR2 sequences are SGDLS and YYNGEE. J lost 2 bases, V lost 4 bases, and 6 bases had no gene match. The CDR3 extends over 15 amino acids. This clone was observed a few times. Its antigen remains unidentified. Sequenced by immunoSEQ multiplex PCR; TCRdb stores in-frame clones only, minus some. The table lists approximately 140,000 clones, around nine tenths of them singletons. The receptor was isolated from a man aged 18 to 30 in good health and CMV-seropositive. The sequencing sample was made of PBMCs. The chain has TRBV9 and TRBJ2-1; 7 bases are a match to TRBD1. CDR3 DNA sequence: TGTGCCAGCAGCCCCTCGGGACAGACCTACAATGAGCAGTTCTTC. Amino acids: CASSPSGQTYNEQFF. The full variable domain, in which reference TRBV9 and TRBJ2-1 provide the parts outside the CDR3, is DSGVTQTPKHLITATGQRVTLRCSPRSGDLSVYWYQQSLDQGLQFLIQYYNGEERAKGNILERFSAQQFPDLHSELNLSSLELGDSALYFCASSPSGQTYNEQFFGPGTRLTVL.